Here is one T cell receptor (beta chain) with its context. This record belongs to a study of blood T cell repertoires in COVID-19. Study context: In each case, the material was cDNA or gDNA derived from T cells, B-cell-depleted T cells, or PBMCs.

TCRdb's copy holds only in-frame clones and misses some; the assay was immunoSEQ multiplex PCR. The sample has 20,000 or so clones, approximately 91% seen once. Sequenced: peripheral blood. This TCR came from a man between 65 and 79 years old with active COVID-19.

In nucleotides, the CDR3 is TGTGCCAGCAGCTTAGATGTCACAGTTACCTACGAGCAGTACTTC. It specifies CASSLDVTVTYEQYF. J is TRBJ2-7 and V is TRBV11-2; D is ambiguous. Trimming cost V 0 bases and J 2 bases, with 11 bases left between them. Germline V gives CDR1 SGHAT, CDR2 FQNNGV. The CDR3 is 15 amino acids.